Below, 26 T cell receptor beta chains from the same sample are listed, as sequenced in a study of blood T cell repertoires in COVID-19 (dated by TCRdb to about 2020). The library was prepared using the immunoSEQ multiplex PCR assay. TCRdb carries this immuneACCESS record with in-frame sequences only. Its versions omit some clonotypes, under half of them owing to an unresolved V gene in the studies checked, with the rest unexplained. In all, the sample holds approximately 89,000 clones, and 70% to 80% of those were seen once. The ten largest clones take up roughly 53% of the sample. Specimen: peripheral blood. These receptors originate from a human donor in a cohort sampled during active COVID-19.

Ten or more counts support this clone. The V and J genes are TRBV3-1 (or the pseudogene TRBV3-2) and TRBJ2-7; 8 nucleotides agree with TRBD2. Germline values: CDR1 LGHDT, CDR2 YNNKEL (reference sequence). Losses at the gene ends were 3 bases for V and 6 bases for J; bases not matched to a gene: 7. This CDR3 is 14 amino acids long. The CDR3 DNA reads TGTGCCAGCAGCCACGGGAGGGCCGGACTCGAGCAGTACTTC. Encoded protein: CASSHGRAGLEQYF.

This clone appeared a single time. V usage is TRBV5-6 and J usage is TRBJ1-2; 9 bases agree with TRBD1. Germline-derived CDR1 and CDR2 are SGHDT and YYEEEE. J was trimmed by 4 bases and V by 4 bases; bases with no gene match: 5. The CDR3 sequence is 14 residues long. Here the CDR3 reads CASSIGTGPYGYTF. The DNA of the CDR3 is TGTGCCAGCAGCATCGGGACAGGGCCCTATGGCTACACCTTC.

The V gene is TRBV5-1, the J gene TRBJ1-1; D remains unclear. Trimming shortened V by 4 bases and J by 6 bases, and 13 bases separated the two germline ends. The CDR3 length is 13 residues. Germline V gene data show CDR1 as SGHRS and CDR2 as YFSETQ. The CDR3 DNA reads TGCGCCAGCAGCGCAGGCTTCCGCGCTGAAGCTTTCTTT. Its protein is CASSAGFRAEAFF.

The rearrangement joins TRBV20-1 to TRBJ2-5, with D hard to call. Looked up from germline, CDR1 is DFQATT and CDR2 is SNEGSKA (reference sequence). The CDR3 runs to 11 residues. V was shortened by 8 bases and J by 2 bases, with 9 bases between the two germline ends. The CDR3 coding sequence is TGCAGTTGGCCAGTACAAGAGACCCAGTACTTC. It codes for CSWPVQETQYF.

This clone was counted between two and nine times. This chain joins TRBV4-3 and TRBJ2-6; 14 bases align to TRBD2. CDR3 length equals 19 residues. V lost 2 bases to trimming and J lost 4 bases; unmatched junction nucleotides: 7. The V gene's germline CDR1 is LGHNA and CDR2 YSLEER. CDR3 sequence (DNA): TGCGCCAGCAGCCAAACTGGACTAGCGGGAGGTCAAGGGGCCAACGTCCTGACTTTC. It yields the protein CASSQTGLAGGQGANVLTF.

The rearrangement links TRBV19 to TRBJ2-1; possibly TRBD1 for D (5 bases). The CDR3 spans 15 residues. Looked up from germline, CDR1 is LNHDA and CDR2 is SQIVND (reference sequence). The V and J ends lost 6 bases and 4 bases respectively, with 16 bases between them. The CDR3 protein is CASRPAGIRYNEQFF. The CDR3, as DNA: TGTGCCAGTAGGCCCGCAGGGATACGGTACAATGAGCAGTTCTTC.

The chain is built from TRBV28 and TRBJ1-1, with TRBD1 matching over 7 bases. Germline V gene data show CDR1 as MDHEN and CDR2 as SYDVKM. The CDR3 totals 14 residues. The DNA for the CDR3 is TGTGTCACAAAGGCCGGGACAGTGAACACTGAAGCTTTCTTT. This translates into CVTKAGTVNTEAFF.

This clone showed up just a few times. CDR3 nucleotides: TGTGCCAGCAGCTTAACGGTGCATGAGCAGTTCTTC. It translates to CASSLTVHEQFF. This chain uses TRBV7-8 with TRBJ2-1; D is unclear. Trimming took 2 bases from V and 8 from J, leaving 7 bases between them. CDR3 length: 12 amino acids. Per germline, CDR1 SGHVS and CDR2 FQNEAQ.

The chain employs TRBV6-5 and TRBJ2-3, with D possibly being TRBD2 (5 bases). The germline V gene encodes CDR1 MNHEY and CDR2 SVGAGI. Trimming left V 8 bases short and J 6 bases short, with 18 bases between. The CDR3 consists of 14 residues. The CDR3 loop is CASGSRRTADTQYF. CDR3 sequence (DNA): TGTGCCAGCGGCAGCCGGAGGACGGCGGATACGCAGTATTTT.

A few counts support this clone. The chain has TRBV9 and TRBJ2-1; 8 bases are a match to TRBD1. The CDR3 has 14 residues. Germline lookup yields CDR1 SGDLS and CDR2 YYNGEE. V lost 4 bases and J lost 10; bases outside the gene matches: 10. This chain's CDR3 is CASSPIDRGREQFF. The CDR3, as DNA: TGTGCCAGCAGCCCTATTGACAGGGGTCGGGAGCAGTTCTTC. Using reference TRBV9 and TRBJ2-1 for the parts outside the CDR3, the full variable domain is DSGVTQTPKHLITATGQRVTLRCSPRSGDLSVYWYQQSLDQGLQFLIQYYNGEERAKGNILERFSAQQFPDLHSELNLSSLELGDSALYFCASSPIDRGREQFFGPGTRLTVL.

This clone was recorded only once. The chain links TRBV28 to TRBJ2-1, with 7 bases that match TRBD1. Unmatched junction bases numbered 14, after V lost 5 bases and J lost 7 bases. The germline V gene has CDR1 MDHEN and CDR2 SYDVKM. The CDR3 is 16 residues long. CDR3 DNA: TGTGCCAGCAGTCCCACGAGACAGGGAAGGAAGAATGAGCAGTTCTTC. Encoded protein: CASSPTRQGRKNEQFF.

V and J are TRBV3-1 (or the pseudogene TRBV3-2) and TRBJ2-3, with no clear D. Trimming left V 6 bases short and J 3 bases short, with 7 bases between. The germline gives CDR1 LGHDT, CDR2 YNNKEL (reference sequence). CDR3 length: 12 residues. The CDR3, as DNA: TGTGCCAGCAGAGACTCGACAGATACGCAGTATTTT. Its translation: CASRDSTDTQYF.

The chain joins TRBV18 to TRBJ2-2; tentative D call: TRBD2 (6 bases). CDR1 is KGHSH, CDR2 LQKENI, per germline. The CDR3 length is 15 residues. V shed 4 bases and J shed 0 bases, with 9 bases lying between them. DNA for the CDR3: TGTGCCAGCTCACAAGCGGGCGCGAACACCGGGGAGCTGTTTTTT. Its translation is CASSQAGANTGELFF.

V gene TRBV29-1 combines with J gene TRBJ2-1; D remains ambiguous. The V gene lost 3 bases and the J gene lost 0 bases, with 12 bases spanning the gap. The germline CDR1 and CDR2 sequences are SQVTM and ANQGSEA. This CDR3 has 15 residues. The CDR3, as DNA: TGCAGCGTTGAGGTGGGCATCATCTCCTACAATGAGCAGTTCTTC. It specifies CSVEVGIISYNEQFF.

CDR3 protein: CASSRDRGGSGNTIYF. The DNA of the CDR3 is TGTGCCAGCAGCAGAGACAGGGGAGGAAGTGGAAACACCATATATTTT. The chain joins TRBV7-2 to TRBJ1-3; 8 nucleotides align to TRBD1. Germline CDR1 is SGHTA and CDR2 is FQGNSA. The CDR3 sequence is 16 residues long. V lost 5 bases and J lost 3; bases outside the gene matches: 9.

This clone was observed a single time. The chain couples TRBV21-1 to TRBJ2-4; whether TRBD2, the table's D call, matches the DNA was not checked. TRBV21-1 is a known pseudogene. The CDR3 sequence is 17 residues long. The chain's CDR3 is CASSPRLAELAKNIQYF. DNA of the CDR3: TGTGCCAGCAGCCCCAGACTAGCGGAGCTAGCCAAAAACATTCAGTACTTC.

The chain is built from TRBV6-5 and TRBJ2-5; a weak D match, TRBD1 (5 bases). The CDR3 loop spans 15 amino acids. In germline, CDR1 is MNHEY, CDR2 SVGAGI. Trimming stripped 6 bases from V and 1 base from J, with 15 bases between. The CDR3 region has the DNA TGTGCCAGCAGACTGAACCCGACAGCCCAAGAGACCCAGTACTTC. This translates into CASRLNPTAQETQYF.

A remark on this clone: This specimen includes other DNA sequences encoding the same CDR3. The chain has TRBV7-9 and TRBJ1-2; 8 bases line up with TRBD1. Unmatched junction bases numbered 18, after V lost 4 bases and J lost 8 bases. Per the germline V gene, CDR1 is SEHNR and CDR2 is FQNEAQ (reference sequence). The CDR3 is 17 residues long. In nucleotides, the CDR3 is TGTGCCAGCAGCTCGAGCCAGAGATCGACAGGGGCGAGAGGCTACACCTTC. Amino acids: CASSSSQRSTGARGYTF.

The chain couples TRBV28 to TRBJ2-5; weak D call: TRBD1 (5 bases). The CDR3 sequence is 15 residues long. V was shortened by 3 bases and J by 1 base, with 12 bases between the two germline ends. Germline CDR1 and CDR2: MDHEN and SYDVKM. CDR3 DNA sequence: TGTGCCAGCAGTTTCGTGGGGCAGCTCCAAGAGACCCAGTACTTC. Translated, it gives CASSFVGQLQETQYF.

The chain combines TRBV2 with TRBJ2-2, with 10 bases aligning to TRBD2. The CDR3 is 15 residues long. V trimming: 2 bases; J trimming: 5 bases; junction bases outside the gene matches: 2. In germline, CDR1 is SNHLY, CDR2 FYNNEI. For the CDR3, the DNA is TGTGCCAGCAGTGAACTAGCGGGAGTGACCGGGGAGCTGTTTTTT. Residues: CASSELAGVTGELFF.

CDR3 nucleotide sequence: TGTGCCAGCAGCCCCCTCCTTCGTGCCGGCGTCCTGACTTTC. It translates to CASSPLLRAGVLTF. The chain joins TRBV28 to TRBJ2-6, with D hard to call. This CDR3 is 14 amino acids long. Germline V gene data show CDR1 as MDHEN and CDR2 as SYDVKM. The V and J ends lost 6 bases and 12 bases respectively, with 18 bases between them.

The rearrangement joins TRBV15 to TRBJ1-4; TRBD1 agrees at 7 bases. V trimming: 5 bases; J trimming: 11 bases; junction bases outside the gene matches: 14. CDR3 length: 15 amino acids. In germline, CDR1 is LNHNV, CDR2 YYDKDF (reference sequence). CDR3 bases: TGTGCCACCAGCGCCACACGGGACAGTTTCTTTAAACTGTTTTTT. It encodes CATSATRDSFFKLFF.

On this clone itself: At one end the junction does not follow the germline gene, possibly because of a read error. The J gene is TRBJ2-7, the V gene TRBV6-2 or TRBV6-3; 8 nucleotides match TRBD2. The V gene's germline CDR1 is MNHEY and CDR2 SVGEGT. This CDR3 has 14 amino acids. CDR3 region: CASSLPTSVYERYF. CDR3 nucleotides: TGTGCCAGCAGTCTCCCGACTAGCGTCTACGAGCGGTACTTC.

The V gene is TRBV9, the J gene TRBJ1-5; 11 nucleotides line up with TRBD1. V was pared by 3 bases and J by 8 bases, with 7 bases of the junction left unmatched. CDR1 is SGDLS and CDR2 is YYNGEE in the germline V gene. The length of the CDR3 is 15 residues. In DNA, the CDR3 is TGTGCCAGCAGCGCGGGACAGGGGGTGGGAAAGCCCCAGCATTTT. Translating it yields CASSAGQGVGKPQHF.

The rearrangement joins TRBV28 to TRBJ2-3, with D unclear. This CDR3 contains 11 residues. Germline V gives CDR1 MDHEN, CDR2 SYDVKM. V gave up 8 bases and J gave up 3 bases, with 6 bases separating them. CDR3 residues: CASESTDTQYF. DNA of the CDR3: TGTGCCAGCGAGTCGACAGATACGCAGTATTTT.

The V and J genes are TRBV7-9 and TRBJ2-1; TRBD2 aligns across 13 bases. The germline CDR1 and CDR2 sequences are SEHNR and FQNEAQ (reference sequence). The CDR3 contains 19 residues. V gave up 7 bases and J gave up 7 bases; unmatched junction bases: 19. The CDR3 loop is CASIPRGTSGIFVDNEQFF. The CDR3 DNA reads as TGTGCCAGCATTCCTCGCGGGACTAGCGGGATCTTCGTCGATAATGAGCAGTTCTTC.